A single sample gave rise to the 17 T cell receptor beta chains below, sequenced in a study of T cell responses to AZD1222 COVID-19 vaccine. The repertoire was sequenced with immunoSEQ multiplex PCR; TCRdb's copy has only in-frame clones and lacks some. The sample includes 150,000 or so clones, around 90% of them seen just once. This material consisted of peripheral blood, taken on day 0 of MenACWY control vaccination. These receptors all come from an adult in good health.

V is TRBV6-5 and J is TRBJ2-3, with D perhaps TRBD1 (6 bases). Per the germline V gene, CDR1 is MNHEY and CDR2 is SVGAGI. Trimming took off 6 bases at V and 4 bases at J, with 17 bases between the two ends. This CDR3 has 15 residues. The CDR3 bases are TGTGCCAGCAGCCTACAGGGTTTAGAGCCAGATACGCAGTATTTT. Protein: CASSLQGLEPDTQYF.

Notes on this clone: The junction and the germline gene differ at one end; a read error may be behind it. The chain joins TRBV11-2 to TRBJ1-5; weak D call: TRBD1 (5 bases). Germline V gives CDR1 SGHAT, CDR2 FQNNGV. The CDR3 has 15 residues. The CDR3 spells CASSPSGDGNQSQHF. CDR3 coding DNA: TGTGCCAGCAGCCCCTCGGGGGATGGCAATCAGTCCCAGCATTTT.

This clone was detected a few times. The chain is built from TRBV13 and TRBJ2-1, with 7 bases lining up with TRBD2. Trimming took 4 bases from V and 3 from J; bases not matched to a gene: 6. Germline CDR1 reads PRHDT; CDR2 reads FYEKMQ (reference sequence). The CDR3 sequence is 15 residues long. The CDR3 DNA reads TGTGCCAGCAGCTCCGAAGCGGGACTCTACAATGAGCAGTTCTTC. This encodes CASSSEAGLYNEQFF.

In DNA, the CDR3 is TGTGCCAGCAGTAAGAATAGCGGGAAGCCCACAGATACGCAGTATTTT. Translating it yields CASSKNSGKPTDTQYF. The chain joins TRBV2 to TRBJ2-3; 8 positions match TRBD2. Germline V lookup: CDR1 SNHLY, CDR2 FYNNEI. The CDR3 has 16 residues. J was trimmed by 2 bases and V by 5 bases; bases with no gene match: 9.

CDR3 nucleotides: TGTGCCAGCAGCGTAGGGAACACCGGGGAGCTGTTTTTT. Encoded protein: CASSVGNTGELFF. The rearrangement links TRBV9 to TRBJ2-2; D remains ambiguous. Trimming left V 0 bases short and J 1 base short, with 1 base between. The CDR3 has 13 residues. Looked up from germline, CDR1 is SGDLS and CDR2 is YYNGEE.

CDR3 DNA: TGTGCCAGCTCAGCGGGGCCCTATAGCAATCAGCCCCAGCATTTT. As protein: CASSAGPYSNQPQHF. J is TRBJ1-5 and V is TRBV18, with D possibly being TRBD1 (5 bases). V lost 5 bases and J 0 bases, leaving 11 bases between the germline ends. The CDR3 loop spans 15 amino acids. Looked up from germline, CDR1 is KGHSH and CDR2 is LQKENI. Full variable domain (missing parts from reference TRBV18 and TRBJ1-5): NAGVMQNPRHLVRRRGQEARLRCSPMKGHSHVYWYRQLPEEGLKFMVYLQKENIIDESGMPKERFSAEFPKEGPSILRIQQVVRGDSAAYFCASSAGPYSNQPQHFGDGTRLSIL.

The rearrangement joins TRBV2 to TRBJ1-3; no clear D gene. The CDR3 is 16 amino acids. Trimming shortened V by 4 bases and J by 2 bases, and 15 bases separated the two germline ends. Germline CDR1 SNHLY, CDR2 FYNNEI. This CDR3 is CASSGTLGITGNTIYF. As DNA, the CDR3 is TGTGCCAGCAGTGGAACCCTGGGGATTACTGGAAACACCATATATTTT.

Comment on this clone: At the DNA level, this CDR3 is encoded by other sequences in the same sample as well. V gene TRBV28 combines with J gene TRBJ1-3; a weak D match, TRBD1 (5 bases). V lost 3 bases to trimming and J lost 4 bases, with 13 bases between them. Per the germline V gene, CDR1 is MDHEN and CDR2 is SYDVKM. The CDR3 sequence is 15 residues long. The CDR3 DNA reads TGTGCCAGCAGTTTGGGGGGTGCGAGAGGAAACACCATATATTTT. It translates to CASSLGGARGNTIYF.

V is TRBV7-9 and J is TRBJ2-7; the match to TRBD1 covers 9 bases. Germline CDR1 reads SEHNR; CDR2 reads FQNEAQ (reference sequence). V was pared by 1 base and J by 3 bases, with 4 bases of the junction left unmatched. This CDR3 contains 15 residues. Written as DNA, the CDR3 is TGTGCCAGCAGCTTAGTAGCGACAGGGGGCTACGAGCAGTACTTC. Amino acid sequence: CASSLVATGGYEQYF.

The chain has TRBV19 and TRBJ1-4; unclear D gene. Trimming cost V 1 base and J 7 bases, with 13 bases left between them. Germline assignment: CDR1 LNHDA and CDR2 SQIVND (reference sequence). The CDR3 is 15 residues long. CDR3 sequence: CASSIVTGIGEKLFF. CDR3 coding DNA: TGTGCCAGTAGTATAGTAACGGGGATCGGTGAAAAACTGTTTTTT.

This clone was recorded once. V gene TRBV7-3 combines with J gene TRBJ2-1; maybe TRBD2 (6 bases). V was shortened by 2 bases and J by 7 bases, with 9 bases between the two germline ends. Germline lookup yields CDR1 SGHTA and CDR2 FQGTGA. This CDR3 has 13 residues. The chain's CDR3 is CASSLGAGNEQFF. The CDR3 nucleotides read TGTGCCAGCAGCTTAGGCGCGGGAAATGAGCAGTTCTTC. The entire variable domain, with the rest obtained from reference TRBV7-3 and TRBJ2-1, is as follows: GAGVSQTPSNKVTEKGKYVELRCDPISGHTALYWYRQSLGQGPEFLIYFQGTGAADDSGLPNDRFFAVRPEGSVSTLKIQRTERGDSAVYLCASSLGAGNEQFFGPGTRLTVL.

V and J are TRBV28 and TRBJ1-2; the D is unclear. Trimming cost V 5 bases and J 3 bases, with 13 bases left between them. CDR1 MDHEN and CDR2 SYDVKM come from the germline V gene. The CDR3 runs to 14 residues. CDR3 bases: TGTGCCAGCAGTACCCGGGAAATATACTATGGCTACACCTTC. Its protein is CASSTREIYYGYTF.

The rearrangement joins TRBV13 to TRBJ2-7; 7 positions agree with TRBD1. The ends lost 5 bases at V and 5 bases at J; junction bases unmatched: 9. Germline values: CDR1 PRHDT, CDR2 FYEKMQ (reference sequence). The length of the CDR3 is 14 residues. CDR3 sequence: CASSERTGVNEQYF. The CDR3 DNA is TGTGCCAGCAGCGAAAGGACAGGCGTGAACGAGCAGTACTTC.

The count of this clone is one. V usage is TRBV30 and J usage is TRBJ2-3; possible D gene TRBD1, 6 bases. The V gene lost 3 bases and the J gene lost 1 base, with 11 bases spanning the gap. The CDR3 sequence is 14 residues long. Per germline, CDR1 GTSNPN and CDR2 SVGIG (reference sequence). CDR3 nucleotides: TGTGCCTGGAGCGTGGGGGCCCGCACAGATACGCAGTATTTT. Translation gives CAWSVGARTDTQYF.

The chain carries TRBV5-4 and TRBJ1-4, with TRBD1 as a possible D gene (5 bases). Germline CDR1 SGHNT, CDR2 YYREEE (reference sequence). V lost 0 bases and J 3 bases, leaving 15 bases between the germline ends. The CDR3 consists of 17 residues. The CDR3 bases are TGTGCCAGCAGCTTGGGGGGCCCAACGGCGGCTAATGAAAAACTGTTTTTT. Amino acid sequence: CASSLGGPTAANEKLFF. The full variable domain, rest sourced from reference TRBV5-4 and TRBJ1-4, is ETGVTQSPTHLIKTRGQQVTLRCSSQSGHNTVSWYQQALGQGPQFIFQYYREEENGRGNFPPRFSGLQFPNYSSELNVNALELDDSALYLCASSLGGPTAANEKLFFGSGTQLSVL.

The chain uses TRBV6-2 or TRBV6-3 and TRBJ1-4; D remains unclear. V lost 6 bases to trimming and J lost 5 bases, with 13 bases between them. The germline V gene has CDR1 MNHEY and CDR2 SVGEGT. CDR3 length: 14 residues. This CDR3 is CASSPHEGNEKLFF. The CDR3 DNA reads TGTGCCAGCAGCCCCCACGAGGGCAATGAAAAACTGTTTTTT.

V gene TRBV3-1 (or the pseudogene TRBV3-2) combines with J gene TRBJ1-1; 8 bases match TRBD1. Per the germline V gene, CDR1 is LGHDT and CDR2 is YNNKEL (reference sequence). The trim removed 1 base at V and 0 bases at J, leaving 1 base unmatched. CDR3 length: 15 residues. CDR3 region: CASSQGTGLNTEAFF. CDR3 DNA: TGTGCCAGCAGCCAAGGGACAGGGTTGAACACTGAAGCTTTCTTT.